This T cell receptor (beta chain) was found in a study of T cell responses to AZD1222 COVID-19 vaccine. Study conclusions and caveats: Repertoire sampling occurred only after the peak T cell response. Clonal diversity may have been underestimated in mostly white British donors. With two AZD1222 doses given, Spike-specific TCR breadth and depth both rose.

Details on this clone: Its antigen is unidentified.

Assay: immunoSEQ multiplex PCR; the TCRdb copy retains only in-frame clones and omits some. The data show some 150,000 clones, with 90% seen just once and less than 2% held by the top ten. CDR1 and CDR2 from the germline V gene are MNHEY and SVGAGI. V shed 6 bases, J shed 3 bases, and the junction held 5 bases outside the gene matches. The CDR3 loop spans 15 amino acids. The receptor's source is an adult in good health. The input for sequencing was peripheral blood, taken on day 0 of AZD1222 vaccination. The chain combines TRBV6-5 with TRBJ1-5; 10 positions agree with TRBD1. The CDR3 loop reads CASRADRGNNQPQHF. The CDR3 DNA follows: TGTGCCAGCAGGGCGGACAGGGGGAACAATCAGCCCCAGCATTTT.